This T cell receptor (beta chain) was profiled in a study of CD8 T cells in Susac syndrome. cDNA came from approximately 0.5 to 1 ug RNA primed by random hexamers. TCRdb independently ran MiXCR on the immunoSEQ multiplex PCR reads; one entry per CDR3 protein. This sample has hundreds of thousands of distinct CDR3 sequences; 75% to 90% occur once, and the top ten carry about 0.12%. The TCR was taken from a human donor with multiple sclerosis. The sample consisted of CD8+ T cells from PBMCs.

CDR3 nucleotides: TGTGCCAGCAGTCCCCGGGACAGGGGGCAAATCTTTGGGGCCAACGTCCTGACTTTC. Translating it yields CASSPRDRGQIFGANVLTF. The rearrangement uses TRBV12-3 or TRBV12-4 and TRBJ2-6; 12 nucleotides line up with TRBD1. The CDR3 extends over 19 amino acids. J gave up 3 bases and V 5 bases, and 11 bases lay outside the gene matches.